Listed below are T cell receptor beta chains from one sample, sequenced in a study of spatial heterogeneity in lung cancer. TCRdb processed the 5' RACE reads anew with MiXCR; each CDR3 protein has one entry. This sample has just under 40,000 distinct CDR3 sequences, with approximately 5.5% found just once. Material: PBMCs, obtained at surgery. The receptor set was obtained from a male donor with early-stage non-small cell lung cancer. CDR3s include the opening cysteine and the closing phenylalanine or tryptophan. Each record gives: CDR3 protein, CDR3 DNA, V gene, D gene, J gene, clone size. The D gene is left open where the match is weak. Only some rows state a clone size, as once, few, many or a class for expanded clones.

CDR3 protein: CASSVGRGGHEQFF
CDR3 DNA: TGTGCCAGCAGCGTAGGAAGAGGGGGCCATGAGCAGTTCTTC
V gene: TRBV9
D gene: TRBD1
J gene: TRBJ2-1
clone size: many

CDR3 protein: CAISESPGLETQYF
CDR3 DNA: TGTGCCATCAGTGAGTCGCCAGGGCTGGAGACCCAGTACTTC
V gene: TRBV10-3
D gene: -
J gene: TRBJ2-5
clone size: many

CDR3 protein: CASSSGRWDEQFF
CDR3 DNA: TGCGCCAGCAGCTCCGGGCGTTGGGATGAGCAGTTCTTC
V gene: TRBV5-1
D gene: -
J gene: TRBJ2-1
clone size: many

CDR3 protein: CSAPSFSTGEYGYTF
CDR3 DNA: TGCAGTGCGCCGTCTTTCTCGACAGGGGAATATGGCTACACCTTC
V gene: TRBV20-1
D gene: TRBD1
J gene: TRBJ1-2
clone size: many

CDR3 protein: CAWSTMQTRGPKYGYTF
CDR3 DNA: TGTGCCTGGAGTACTATGCAGACCAGGGGGCCAAAGTATGGCTACACCTTC
V gene: TRBV30
D gene: TRBD1
J gene: TRBJ1-2
clone size: many

CDR3 protein: CASSLPGTEKLFF
CDR3 DNA: TGCGCCAGCAGCTTGCCAGGGACAGAAAAACTGTTTTTT
V gene: TRBV5-1
D gene: -
J gene: TRBJ1-4
clone size: -

CDR3 protein: CASLGAGRDYGYTF
CDR3 DNA: TGTGCCAGTCTAGGGGCGGGGAGGGACTATGGCTACACCTTC
V gene: TRBV12-3/TRBV12-4
D gene: -
J gene: TRBJ1-2
clone size: few

CDR3 protein: CSVKGGPGNQPQHF
CDR3 DNA: TGCAGCGTTAAGGGGGGCCCCGGCAATCAGCCCCAGCATTTT
V gene: TRBV29-1
D gene: -
J gene: TRBJ1-5
clone size: many

CDR3 protein: CAWSVGQTRLFF
CDR3 DNA: TGTGCCTGGAGTGTTGGGCAGACAAGACTGTTTTTT
V gene: TRBV30
D gene: -
J gene: TRBJ1-4
clone size: many

CDR3 protein: CASSVNNEQYF
CDR3 DNA: TGTGCCAGCAGTGTCAATAACGAGCAGTACTTC
V gene: TRBV28
D gene: -
J gene: TRBJ2-7
clone size: many

CDR3 protein: CASSYSGTPATDTQYF
CDR3 DNA: TGTGCCAGCAGTTATTCCGGGACACCAGCCACAGATACGCAGTATTTT
V gene: TRBV27
D gene: -
J gene: TRBJ2-3
clone size: many

CDR3 protein: CASSVEQGMSKTQYF
CDR3 DNA: TGTGCCAGCAGTGTAGAGCAGGGGATGAGTAAGACCCAGTACTTC
V gene: TRBV2
D gene: -
J gene: TRBJ2-5
clone size: -

CDR3 protein: CASSARGGAGNEQFF
CDR3 DNA: TGCGCCAGCAGCGCCCGGGGGGGGGCTGGCAATGAGCAGTTCTTC
V gene: TRBV5-1
D gene: TRBD2
J gene: TRBJ2-1
clone size: -

CDR3 protein: CASSPTGLRTDTQYF
CDR3 DNA: TGTGCCAGCAGCCCCACTGGACTACGCACAGATACGCAGTATTTT
V gene: TRBV9
D gene: -
J gene: TRBJ2-3
clone size: -

CDR3 protein: CASSNRDSTDTQYF
CDR3 DNA: TGTGCCAGCAGTAACCGGGACAGCACAGATACGCAGTATTTT
V gene: TRBV28
D gene: -
J gene: TRBJ2-3
clone size: many

CDR3 protein: CSARYGTRNTEAFF
CDR3 DNA: TGCAGTGCTAGATACGGAACGAGGAACACTGAAGCTTTCTTT
V gene: TRBV20-1
D gene: -
J gene: TRBJ1-1
clone size: many

CDR3 protein: CASRTGFNYGYTF
CDR3 DNA: TGTGCCAGCAGAACAGGGTTTAACTATGGCTACACCTTC
V gene: TRBV6-5
D gene: -
J gene: TRBJ1-2
clone size: many

CDR3 protein: CASSLITGVNVLTF
CDR3 DNA: TGTGCCAGCAGCTTAATTACGGGGGTCAACGTCCTGACTTTC
V gene: TRBV11-2
D gene: -
J gene: TRBJ2-6
clone size: many

CDR3 protein: CASSFTTVREGQPQHF
CDR3 DNA: TGTGCCAGCAGTTTTACGACGGTTAGGGAGGGCCAGCCCCAGCATTTT
V gene: TRBV2
D gene: -
J gene: TRBJ1-5
clone size: -

CDR3 protein: CAISEMDSLGSYNSPLHF
CDR3 DNA: TGTGCCATCAGTGAGATGGACAGCCTAGGCTCCTATAATTCACCCCTCCACTTT
V gene: TRBV10-3
D gene: -
J gene: TRBJ1-6
clone size: many

CDR3 protein: CASSRYRGANQPQHF
CDR3 DNA: TGTGCCAGCAGCCGCTACAGGGGAGCAAATCAGCCCCAGCATTTT
V gene: TRBV3-1
D gene: TRBD1
J gene: TRBJ1-5
clone size: many

CDR3 protein: CASILVMNTEAFF
CDR3 DNA: TGTGCCAGCATACTAGTTATGAACACTGAAGCTTTCTTT
V gene: TRBV6-1
D gene: -
J gene: TRBJ1-1
clone size: many

CDR3 protein: CASRASGTHNEQFF
CDR3 DNA: TGTGCCAGCAGAGCCTCCGGGACCCACAATGAGCAGTTCTTC
V gene: TRBV2
D gene: -
J gene: TRBJ2-1
clone size: many

CDR3 protein: CASSPSGGAKDGYTF
CDR3 DNA: TGTGCCAGCTCACCTTCGGGGGGCGCAAAGGATGGCTACACCTTC
V gene: TRBV18
D gene: -
J gene: TRBJ1-2
clone size: few

CDR3 protein: CASSSPSRQGQGNTQYF
CDR3 DNA: TGTGCCAGCAGTTCCCCGTCTAGGCAGGGACAAGGAAATACGCAGTATTTT
V gene: TRBV6-5
D gene: -
J gene: TRBJ2-3
clone size: many

CDR3 protein: CSAWSRDRGTDTQYF
CDR3 DNA: TGCAGTGCGTGGTCGCGGGACAGAGGCACAGATACGCAGTATTTT
V gene: TRBV20-1
D gene: -
J gene: TRBJ2-3
clone size: many

CDR3 protein: CASSQRSGGRSYNEQFF
CDR3 DNA: TGTGCCAGCAGCCAACGAAGCGGGGGACGCTCCTACAATGAGCAGTTCTTC
V gene: TRBV3-1
D gene: TRBD2
J gene: TRBJ2-1
clone size: many

CDR3 protein: CASSQVGAASLYEQYF
CDR3 DNA: TGTGCCAGCAGCCAAGTCGGGGCAGCATCCCTCTACGAGCAGTACTTC
V gene: TRBV14
D gene: -
J gene: TRBJ2-7
clone size: -

CDR3 protein: CASSLLVRSGSGLFF
CDR3 DNA: TGTGCCAGCAGCTTACTAGTACGGTCCGGGAGTGGGCTGTTTTTT
V gene: TRBV7-2
D gene: -
J gene: TRBJ2-2
clone size: many

CDR3 protein: CASSLGLVPDTQYF
CDR3 DNA: TGTGCCAGCAGCTTAGGACTAGTCCCAGATACGCAGTATTTT
V gene: TRBV11-2
D gene: -
J gene: TRBJ2-3
clone size: few

CDR3 protein: CASSHKLDRGYTF
CDR3 DNA: TGTGCCAGCAGCCACAAACTCGACAGAGGCTACACCTTC
V gene: TRBV25-1
D gene: -
J gene: TRBJ1-2
clone size: -

CDR3 protein: CASSSGAQGALYF
CDR3 DNA: TGTGCCAGCAGCTCAGGGGCGCAGGGGGCCCTGTACTTC
V gene: TRBV7-3
D gene: TRBD1
J gene: TRBJ2-7
clone size: many

CDR3 protein: CASSLVSGFSDTQYF
CDR3 DNA: TGTGCCAGCAGCTTAGTCTCCGGGTTCTCAGATACGCAGTATTTT
V gene: TRBV7-2
D gene: -
J gene: TRBJ2-3
clone size: many

CDR3 protein: CASSEARGQGSYGYTF
CDR3 DNA: TGTGCCAGCAGTGAAGCGCGGGGACAGGGAAGCTATGGCTACACCTTC
V gene: TRBV2
D gene: TRBD1
J gene: TRBJ1-2
clone size: many

CDR3 protein: CSASGGATNEKLFF
CDR3 DNA: TGCAGTGCTAGCGGAGGGGCAACTAATGAAAAACTGTTTTTT
V gene: TRBV20-1
D gene: -
J gene: TRBJ1-4
clone size: many

CDR3 protein: CASSPITTGTGELFF
CDR3 DNA: TGTGCCAGCAGCCCGATAACCACAGGGACCGGGGAGCTGTTTTTT
V gene: TRBV6-5
D gene: -
J gene: TRBJ2-2
clone size: -

CDR3 protein: CASTGQSTYEQYF
CDR3 DNA: TGTGCCAGCACCGGACAGAGTACCTACGAGCAGTACTTC
V gene: TRBV12-3/TRBV12-4
D gene: -
J gene: TRBJ2-7
clone size: many

CDR3 protein: CAWSVQLRGQLFF
CDR3 DNA: TGTGCCTGGAGTGTACAGTTACGGGGACAGCTATTCTTC
V gene: TRBV30
D gene: TRBD1
J gene: TRBJ2-1
clone size: many

CDR3 protein: CASSLGGGVSNEQFF
CDR3 DNA: TGTGCCAGCAGCTTAGGAGGGGGGGTAAGCAATGAGCAGTTCTTC
V gene: TRBV7-2
D gene: -
J gene: TRBJ2-1
clone size: few

CDR3 protein: CASRGGTSGTRRYQETQYF
CDR3 DNA: TGTGCCAGCAGGGGAGGTACTAGCGGGACCCGTCGGTACCAAGAGACCCAGTACTTC
V gene: TRBV6-2/TRBV6-3
D gene: TRBD2
J gene: TRBJ2-5
clone size: -

CDR3 protein: CASGLVLRGGALFSGTDTQYF
CDR3 DNA: TGTGCTAGTGGTTTGGTACTGCGCGGGGGGGCCTTGTTCTCTGGCACAGATACGCAGTATTTT
V gene: TRBV12-5
D gene: TRBD2
J gene: TRBJ2-3
clone size: -

CDR3 protein: CASSRLDRVTPEAFF
CDR3 DNA: TGTGCCAGCAGCCGACTCGACAGGGTAACCCCTGAAGCTTTCTTT
V gene: TRBV6-5
D gene: TRBD1
J gene: TRBJ1-1
clone size: many

CDR3 protein: CASRRGVEYGYTF
CDR3 DNA: TGTGCCAGTAGACGGGGGGTGGAGTATGGCTACACCTTC
V gene: TRBV19
D gene: -
J gene: TRBJ1-2
clone size: many

CDR3 protein: CASSLEAGGQTDTQYF
CDR3 DNA: TGTGCCAGCAGCTTAGAAGCGGGGGGGCAAACAGATACGCAGTATTTT
V gene: TRBV7-2
D gene: TRBD2
J gene: TRBJ2-3
clone size: -

CDR3 protein: CSARPLAGGYNEQFF
CDR3 DNA: TGCAGTGCTAGACCGCTAGCGGGGGGCTACAATGAGCAGTTCTTC
V gene: TRBV20-1
D gene: TRBD2
J gene: TRBJ2-1
clone size: many

CDR3 protein: CSAREARGSNQPQHF
CDR3 DNA: TGCAGTGCTAGAGAGGCCAGGGGAAGCAATCAGCCCCAGCATTTT
V gene: TRBV20-1
D gene: -
J gene: TRBJ1-5
clone size: few